This T cell receptor (beta chain) was profiled in a study of tumor-infiltrating lymphocytes in primary liver carcinoma. Regarding the study as a whole: Tumor region pairs overlapped more than did tumor-adjacent and tumor-blood pairs.

Germline V gene sequence: CDR1 MNHNS, CDR2 SASEGT. The CDR3 runs to 15 residues. Co-extraction of both nucleic acids (RNA and DNA) used roughly 18-32 mg of unsorted bulk tissue. This clonotype was counted once. Antigen: not known. A junction end diverges from the germline sequence, so it may reflect a read error. TCR beta cDNA was reverse-transcribed from about 500 ng of total RNA. The reaction used a constant-region primer and ProtoScript II reverse transcriptase. TCR beta libraries came from three nested multiplex PCR rounds using slightly modified ARM-PCR. With TRBV1-TRBV30 forward primers and a C-beta reverse primer, the first two PCR rounds were run for approximately 10 cycles each. One entry per CDR3 protein, called by TCRdb with MiXCR from the multiplex PCR reads. The sample consists of 90,000 to 150,000 distinct CDR3 sequences, around two thirds of them appearing once.

Specimen: tumor-adjacent normal liver tissue. The chain carries TRBV6-1 and TRBJ1-2; D call uncertain. This sequence was found in a woman between 55 and 75 years old with primary liver carcinoma and hepatitis B virus infection. The CDR3 DNA reads as TGTGCCAGCAGTGAAGCGGACTCAGGTTCCTATGGCAACACCTTC. Translation gives CASSEADSGSYGNTF.